The 28 T cell receptor beta chains given below trace back to one sample, sequenced in a study. Using its own MiXCR run on the RT-PCR reads, TCRdb lists one record per CDR3 protein. The table has 550,000 to 750,000 distinct CDR3 sequences, 14% seen once. The specimen was memory CD4+ T cells from blood. The receptors were gathered from a female donor in good health, serving as a healthy control.

The V call is TRBV7-3, the J call TRBJ2-1, with 9 positions matching TRBD2. Germline CDR1 reads SGHTA; CDR2 reads FQGTGA. The CDR3 length is 15 residues. With V trimmed by 6 bases and J by 10 bases, 13 bases remained unmatched. CDR3 loop: CASSLAGNGGGEQFF. CDR3 DNA sequence: TGTGCCAGCAGTCTAGCGGGAAACGGTGGAGGGGAGCAGTTCTTC.

This clonotype was detected ten times or more. V gene TRBV4-3 combines with J gene TRBJ2-1, with 12 bases aligning to TRBD2. J lost 5 bases, V lost 2 bases, and 4 bases had no gene match. The CDR3 extends over 16 amino acids. Germline CDR1 and CDR2: LGHNA and YSLEER. The CDR3 region has the DNA TGCGCCAGCAGCCAACGGACTAGCGGGACCGACAATGAGCAGTTCTTC. Translation gives CASSQRTSGTDNEQFF.

The chain carries TRBV24-1 and TRBJ2-3, with 9 nucleotides matching TRBD2. Germline V gene data show CDR1 as KGHDR and CDR2 as SFDVKD. The ends lost 11 bases at V and 6 bases at J; junction bases unmatched: 23. The CDR3 length is 18 residues. CDR3 sequence: CAMLLGPLAGPMGDTQYF. In DNA form, the CDR3 reads TGTGCCATGTTACTCGGACCACTAGCGGGTCCCATGGGGGATACGCAGTATTTT.

The rearrangement uses TRBV9 and TRBJ2-3, with D tentatively TRBD1 or TRBD2 (5 bases each). Germline V gene lookup returns CDR1 SGDLS and CDR2 YYNGEE. Trimming stripped 3 bases from V and 1 base from J, with 18 bases between. The CDR3 covers 17 residues. The CDR3 DNA follows: TGTGCCAGCAGCGGCGACCGGGACCGAAGAGGCACAGATACGCAGTATTTT. It is translated as CASSGDRDRRGTDTQYF.

This clonotype was observed many times. DNA for the CDR3: TGCGCCAGCAGCCCACCTACTTCTAGCGGGAGATCGGATGAGCAGTTCTTC. Translation gives CASSPPTSSGRSDEQFF. V gene TRBV4-1 combines with J gene TRBJ2-1, with 10 bases aligning to TRBD2. V trimming: 4 bases; J trimming: 8 bases; junction bases outside the gene matches: 14. This CDR3 contains 17 residues. Germline loops: CDR1 MGHRA, CDR2 YSYEKL.

The chain combines TRBV24-1 with TRBJ2-5; 9 nucleotides agree with TRBD2. The V gene end was trimmed by 4 bases and the J gene end by 3 bases; junction bases not matched to a gene: 5. Germline CDR1 KGHDR, CDR2 SFDVKD. This CDR3 is 15 amino acids long. The CDR3 coding sequence is TGTGCCACCAGTGAGTCCGGGACTAGCAAAGAGACCCAGTACTTC. Residues: CATSESGTSKETQYF.

This clonotype showed up many times. The V call is TRBV6-1, the J call TRBJ1-1, with 7 bases aligning to TRBD1. Germline lookup yields CDR1 MNHNS and CDR2 SASEGT. V trimming: 5 bases; J trimming: 7 bases; junction bases outside the gene matches: 7. This CDR3 region has 13 residues. CDR3 protein: CASSPDRDSEAFF. CDR3 in DNA: TGTGCCAGCAGTCCAGACAGGGACAGTGAAGCTTTCTTT.

This rearrangement joins TRBV7-6 to TRBJ1-5; unclear D gene. This CDR3 has 19 residues. The V gene lost 1 base and the J gene lost 2 bases, with 21 bases spanning the gap. Germline values: CDR1 SGHVS, CDR2 FNYEAQ. CDR3 residues: CASSLEMAGSPIGNQPQHF. The CDR3 DNA reads as TGTGCCAGCAGCTTAGAGATGGCAGGTTCGCCTATTGGCAATCAGCCCCAGCATTTT.

The V and J genes are TRBV9 and TRBJ1-5, with 10 positions matching TRBD1. CDR1 SGDLS and CDR2 YYNGEE come from the germline V gene. The CDR3 is made up of 16 amino acids. After removal of 0 bases from V and 3 bases from J, the junction contained 3 bases not matched to a gene. The CDR3 nucleotides read TGTGCCAGCAGCGTAGGGACAGGGGGTAACAATCAGCCCCAGCATTTT. Translation: CASSVGTGGNNQPQHF.

This clonotype was seen just once. The chain carries TRBV19 and TRBJ1-5; tentatively, D is TRBD1 (5 bases). Germline V gene sequence: CDR1 LNHDA, CDR2 SQIVND (reference sequence). The V gene lost 2 bases and the J gene lost 5 bases, with 10 bases spanning the gap. The CDR3 runs 14 residues. CDR3 in DNA: TGTGCCAGTAGTATACAGGGAGACCATCAGCCCCAGCATTTT. Amino acid sequence: CASSIQGDHQPQHF.

The J gene is TRBJ2-7, the V gene TRBV29-1, with 7 nucleotides matching TRBD2. With 6 bases clipped from V and 3 bases from J, the junction kept 5 bases outside the gene matches. This CDR3 is 12 amino acids long. Germline V gene lookup returns CDR1 SQVTM and CDR2 ANQGSEA. CDR3 DNA: TGCAGCGTATGGGGGGGAGGCTACGAGCAGTACTTC. Translated: CSVWGGGYEQYF.

This rearrangement joins TRBV10-3 to TRBJ2-7, with TRBD2 identical over 11 bases. The CDR3 loop spans 18 amino acids. The trim removed 4 bases at V and 0 bases at J, leaving 11 bases unmatched. Germline V gives CDR1 ENHRY, CDR2 SYGVKD. DNA for the CDR3: TGTGCCATCAGTGGGGGGACAGCTACTAGCGGGAGCTCCTACGAGCAGTACTTC. This codes for CAISGGTATSGSSYEQYF.

This clonotype was observed at least ten times. This chain joins TRBV27 and TRBJ2-1, with TRBD1 matching 9 bases. V lost 8 bases to trimming and J lost 6 bases; unmatched junction nucleotides: 8. CDR1 and CDR2 (germline): MNHEY, SMNVEV (reference sequence). The CDR3 totals 14 residues. CDR3 sequence (DNA): TGTGCCAGCCGGAAACAGGGGGCTGGCAATGAGCAGTTCTTC. This sequence encodes CASRKQGAGNEQFF.

This clonotype was seen a single time. The gene calls are TRBV3-1 and TRBJ2-1, with unresolved D. Germline V CDR1 and CDR2: LGHDT, YNNKEL (reference sequence). CDR3 size: 18 residues. The V gene lost 1 base and the J gene lost 3 bases, with 19 bases spanning the gap. The CDR3 reads CASSQGNLDRGYYNEQFF. CDR3 bases: TGTGCCAGCAGCCAAGGCAACCTTGACCGCGGATACTACAATGAGCAGTTCTTC.

The rearrangement links TRBV20-1 to TRBJ2-7; D unresolved. The germline V gene encodes CDR1 DFQATT and CDR2 SNEGSKA (reference sequence). The CDR3 contains 14 residues. V was pared by 0 bases and J by 1 base, with 10 bases between. The CDR3 reads CSARDLAPSYEQYF. The CDR3 coding sequence is TGCAGTGCTAGAGATTTGGCGCCTTCCTACGAGCAGTACTTC.

This chain links TRBV28 with TRBJ1-2; 12 bases are a match to TRBD1. Looked up from germline, CDR1 is MDHEN and CDR2 is SYDVKM. The CDR3 extends over 14 amino acids. Germline trimming cut 6 bases from V and 3 bases from J; bases unmatched to any gene: 2. The CDR3 DNA sequence: TGTGCCAGCAGAGGGACAGGGGGCGACTATGGCTACACCTTC. Residues: CASRGTGGDYGYTF.

This clonotype was detected only a few times. V is TRBV7-2 and J is TRBJ1-1; D remains ambiguous. CDR1 and CDR2 (germline): SGHTA, FQGNSA. The ends were cut back, 3 bases at V and 2 bases at J, with 7 bases in the middle. There are 13 residues in the CDR3. CDR3 DNA sequence: TGTGCCAGCAGCTTTGAGGGTAACACTGAAGCTTTCTTT. Translation gives CASSFEGNTEAFF.

The chain is built from TRBV12-3 or TRBV12-4 and TRBJ2-7; D possibly corresponds to TRBD1 (5 bases). The CDR3 contains 12 residues. With 3 bases removed from V and 6 bases from J, the gap between germline ends came to 9 bases. CDR3 coding DNA: TGTGCCAGCAGTTTCCTAACAGGCGAGCAGTACTTC. Its protein product is CASSFLTGEQYF.

This clonotype has a count of ten or more. The rearrangement links TRBV29-1 to TRBJ2-6; D is possibly TRBD2 (5 bases). The germline gives CDR1 SQVTM, CDR2 ANQGSEA. Between the trimmed V and J ends, which lost 3 bases and 4 bases, there was a span of 10 bases. The CDR3 spans 14 residues. The CDR3 sequence is CSVDGEPGANVLTF. For the CDR3, the DNA is TGCAGCGTTGATGGGGAGCCGGGGGCCAACGTCCTGACTTTC.

The rearrangement uses TRBV6-2 or TRBV6-3 and TRBJ1-1; no reliable D call. The CDR3 spans 16 residues. Germline-derived CDR1 and CDR2 are MNHEY and SVGEGT. With 6 bases removed from V and 1 base from J, the gap between germline ends came to 18 bases. DNA of the CDR3: TGTGCCAGCAGCCGTACTGGGGAGGGTACGAACACTGAAGCTTTCTTT. Amino acid sequence: CASSRTGEGTNTEAFF.

This clonotype was counted only a few times. V gene TRBV7-2 combines with J gene TRBJ1-1; D uncertain. There are 12 residues in the CDR3. The ends were cut back, 6 bases at V and 6 bases at J, with 11 bases in the middle. The V gene's germline CDR1 is SGHTA and CDR2 FQGNSA. The CDR3 loop is CASSPDLAEAFF. CDR3 DNA: TGTGCCAGCAGTCCCGATCTGGCTGAAGCTTTCTTT. The full variable domain, rest sourced from reference TRBV7-2 and TRBJ1-1, is GAGVSQSPSNKVTEKGKDVELRCDPISGHTALYWYRQSLGQGLEFLIYFQGNSAPDKSGLPSDRFSAERTGGSVSTLTIQRTQQEDSAVYLCASSPDLAEAFFGQGTRLTVV.

This clonotype was detected only a few times. The chain employs TRBV5-1 and TRBJ1-2, with D possibly TRBD1 on 6 matching bases. This CDR3 comprises 13 residues. CDR1 is SGHRS and CDR2 is YFSETQ in the germline V gene. The V and J ends lost 7 bases and 8 bases respectively, with 18 bases between them. CDR3 protein: CASGLQGVSGYTF. The DNA for the CDR3 is TGCGCCAGCGGACTACAGGGTGTCTCGGGCTACACCTTC.

The rearrangement uses TRBV3-1 and TRBJ1-5; D not certain. The CDR3 has 15 amino acids. Trimming removed 1 base from V and 3 bases from J, with 10 bases in between. CDR1 and CDR2 (germline): LGHDT, YNNKEL (reference sequence). The CDR3 DNA is TGTGCCAGCAGCCAAGGGGTCTCAGCCAATCAGCCCCAGCATTTT. It specifies CASSQGVSANQPQHF.

This clonotype was seen many times. The chain has TRBV20-1 and TRBJ2-2; TRBD2 matches at 7 bases. The CDR3 is 15 amino acids. V lost 3 bases, J lost 3 bases, and 7 bases stayed unmatched. The germline V gene has CDR1 DFQATT and CDR2 SNEGSKA (reference sequence). The CDR3 region has the DNA TGCAGTGCTAGGGACGCTAGCGGCTACACCGGGGAGCTGTTTTTT. Its protein is CSARDASGYTGELFF.

This clonotype was picked up many times. V and J are TRBV20-1 and TRBJ2-1, with TRBD2 as a possible D gene (5 bases). V lost 0 bases and J 0 bases, leaving 6 bases between the germline ends. Germline V CDR1 and CDR2: DFQATT, SNEGSKA (reference sequence). The CDR3 covers 14 residues. This chain's CDR3 is CSARDDYSYNEQFF. The CDR3 bases are TGCAGTGCTAGAGATGACTACTCCTACAATGAGCAGTTCTTC.

A remark on this clonotype: Possible read error: a much larger clone is one base away. This chain joins TRBV6-5 and TRBJ2-7; D call uncertain. Germline V gene lookup returns CDR1 MNHEY and CDR2 SVGAGI. With 2 bases removed from V and 2 bases from J, the gap between germline ends came to 13 bases. This CDR3 comprises 15 residues. As DNA, the CDR3 is TGTGCCAGCAGTTACAGCAGGACCCTTCCCTACGAGCAGTACTTC. The encoded protein is CASSYSRTLPYEQYF.

This clonotype has a count of ten or more. The chain joins TRBV27 to TRBJ2-7, with TRBD1 identical over 7 bases. This CDR3 has 13 amino acids. The V gene end was trimmed by 6 bases and the J gene end by 2 bases; junction bases not matched to a gene: 4. The germline V gene encodes CDR1 MNHEY and CDR2 SMNVEV (reference sequence). The DNA for the CDR3 is TGTGCCAGCAGAAAACAGGGGCCCTACGAGCAGTACTTC. Translated: CASRKQGPYEQYF.

This clonotype has ten or more counts. The chain couples TRBV12-3 or TRBV12-4 to TRBJ1-1; D is unclear. The V end lost 5 bases, the J end lost 3 bases, and 7 bases lay between the germline ends. The CDR3 has 12 amino acids. CDR3 DNA sequence: TGTGCCAGCAGTCCCCCGTACACTGAAGCTTTCTTT. Its protein product is CASSPPYTEAFF.